Reported below is one T cell receptor (beta chain). Its binding antigen is unknown. Per-nucleotide qualities are absent, and no much larger clonotype sits a single base away. The immunoSEQ Assay, a bias-controlled multiplex PCR, was used to amplify TCRbeta CDR3 regions from genomic DNA. As for the authors' bioinformatics: Nucleated cell counts per sample were estimated from amplification of reference gene primers within the assay. Sequence reads were collapsed and filtered to measure the absolute abundance of every unique TCRbeta CDR3 rearrangement. Productive Simpson clonality was computed per sample as the square root of Simpson's diversity index over productive rearrangements. TCRdb re-hosts the immuneACCESS table, in-frame sequences only. Its copies lack some clones; in the studies checked, an unresolved V gene accounts for under half of them, and the cause for the rest is not known. D and trimming come from the DNA, and the V and J calls and clone size come from that table. This sample holds fewer than 200,000 clones; around 77% were observed only once. The top ten constitute 2.5% to 3% of the sample.

V ends up 5 bases short and J 0 bases short, with an unmatched junction base count of 4. Reading from cysteine to phenylalanine, the CDR3 counts 15 amino acids. Only the CDR3 part of the read is kept: 45 bases, read in frame from the first base. From the germline V gene, CDR1 is SGHVS and CDR2 is FQNEAQ. The data stem from a study of blood T cell repertoires in COVID-19 (dated by TCRdb to about 2020). For the study in its entirety: Samples from collaborators originated in the United States, Italy and Spain and spanned both the acute and convalescent phases of COVID-19. The prospective study material was composed of cDNA or gDNA derived from T cells, B-cell-depleted T cells, or PBMCs. Deeply sampled blood TCRbeta repertoires from subjects exposed to, actively infected with, or recovered from COVID-19 were included in the dataset. The repertoires were made available in a free public database intended to serve as a resource for research on the immune response to SARS-CoV-2. The samples were drawn from two sources: the first 160 participants of the ongoing ImmuneRACE study, and 1,200 or so subjects contributed by 6 global collaborators. A de-identified subject ID, COVID-19 status, age in years and sex were almost always included in the sample metadata. HLA class I and class II types, where available, came from metadata supplied by the sample provider rather than from assay-based typing. Paper-wide results and their limitations: How much clinical and demographic metadata was included differed by source and by participant, and the metadata was provided uncurated.

Collaborating institutions collected whole blood in K2EDTA tubes following their own protocols. For TCRbeta analysis, collaborator samples were shipped as frozen whole blood, as isolated PBMCs, or as DNA extracted from either sample type. The sequenced material came from peripheral blood. The clonotype originates from a man in his 70s with acute or convalescent COVID-19. The receptor chain draws on TRBV7-8 and TRBJ2-3, with 8 bases in between that match TRBD2. The nucleotides read TGTGCCAGCAGCCGGGGGGGGCTAAGCACAGATACGCAGTATTTT. Its amino acids are CASSRGGLSTDTQYF.